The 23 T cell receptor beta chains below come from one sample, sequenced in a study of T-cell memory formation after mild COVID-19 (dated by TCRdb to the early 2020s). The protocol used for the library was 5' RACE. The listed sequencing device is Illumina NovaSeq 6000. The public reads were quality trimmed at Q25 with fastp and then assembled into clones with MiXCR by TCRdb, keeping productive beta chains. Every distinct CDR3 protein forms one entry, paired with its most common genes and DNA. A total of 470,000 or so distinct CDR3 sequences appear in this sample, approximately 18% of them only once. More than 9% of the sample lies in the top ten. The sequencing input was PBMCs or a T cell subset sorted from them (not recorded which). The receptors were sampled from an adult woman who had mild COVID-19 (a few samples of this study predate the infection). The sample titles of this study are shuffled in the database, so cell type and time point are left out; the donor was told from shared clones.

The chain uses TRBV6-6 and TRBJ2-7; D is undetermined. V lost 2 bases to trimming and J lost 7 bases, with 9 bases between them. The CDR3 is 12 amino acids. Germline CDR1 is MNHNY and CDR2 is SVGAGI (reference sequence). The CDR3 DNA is TGTGCCAGCAGTTACGCTATGGGAGAGCAGTACTTC. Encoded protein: CASSYAMGEQYF.

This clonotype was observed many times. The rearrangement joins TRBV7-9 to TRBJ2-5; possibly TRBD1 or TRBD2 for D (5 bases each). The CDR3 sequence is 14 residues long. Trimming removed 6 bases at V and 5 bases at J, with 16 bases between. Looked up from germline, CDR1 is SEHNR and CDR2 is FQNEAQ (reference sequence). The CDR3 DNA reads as TGTGCCAGCAGAGCTCGGGAAGGGGAGGAGACCCAGTACTTC. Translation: CASRAREGEETQYF.

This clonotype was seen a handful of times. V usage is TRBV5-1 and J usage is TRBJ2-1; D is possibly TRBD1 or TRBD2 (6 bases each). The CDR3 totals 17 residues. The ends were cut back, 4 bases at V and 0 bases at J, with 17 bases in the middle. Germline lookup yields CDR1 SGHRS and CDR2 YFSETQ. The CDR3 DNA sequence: TGCGCCAGCAGCCCCAGTGGGGGGCGAAGCTCCTACAATGAGCAGTTCTTC. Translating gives CASSPSGGRSSYNEQFF.

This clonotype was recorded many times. CDR3 loop: CASSSKLSARYF. The CDR3 DNA follows: TGTGCCAGCAGCTCCAAACTAAGCGCCCGGTATTTT. The chain couples TRBV7-9 to TRBJ2-3; D not resolved. The CDR3 length is 12 residues. The germline gives CDR1 SEHNR, CDR2 FQNEAQ (reference sequence). The V end was cut by 4 bases, the J end by 14 bases, with 16 bases between.

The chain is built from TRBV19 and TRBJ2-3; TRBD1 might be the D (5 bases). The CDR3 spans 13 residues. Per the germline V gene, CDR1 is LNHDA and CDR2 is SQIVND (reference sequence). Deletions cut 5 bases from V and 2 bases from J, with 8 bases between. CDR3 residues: CASSPRATDTQYF. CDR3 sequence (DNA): TGTGCCAGTAGTCCCAGGGCCACAGATACGCAGTATTTT.

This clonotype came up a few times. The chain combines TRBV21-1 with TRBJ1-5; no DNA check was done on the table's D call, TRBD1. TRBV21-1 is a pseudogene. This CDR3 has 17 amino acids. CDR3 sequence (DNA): TGTGCCAGCAGACAGGACGGGATTGGGGATAGCAATCAGCCCCAGCATTTT. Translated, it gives CASRQDGIGDSNQPQHF.

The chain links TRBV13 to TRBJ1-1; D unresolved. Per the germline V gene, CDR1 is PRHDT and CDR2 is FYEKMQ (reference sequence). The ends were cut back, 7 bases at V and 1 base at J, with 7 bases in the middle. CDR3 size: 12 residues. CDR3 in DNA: TGTGCCAGCATCGGCCCGAACACTGAAGCTTTCTTT. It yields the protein CASIGPNTEAFF.

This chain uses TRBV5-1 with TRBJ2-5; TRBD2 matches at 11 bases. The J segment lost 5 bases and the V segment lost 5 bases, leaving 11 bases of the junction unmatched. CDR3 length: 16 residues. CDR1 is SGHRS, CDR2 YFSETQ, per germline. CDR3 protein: CASRTSTSGVHETQYF. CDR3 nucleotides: TGCGCCAGCAGGACGTCGACTAGCGGGGTTCACGAGACCCAGTACTTC.

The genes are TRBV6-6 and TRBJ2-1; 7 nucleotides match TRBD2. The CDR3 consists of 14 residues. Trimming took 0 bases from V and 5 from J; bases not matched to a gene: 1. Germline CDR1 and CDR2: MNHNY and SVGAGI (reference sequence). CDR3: CASSYSGGDNEQFF. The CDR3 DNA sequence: TGTGCCAGCAGTTACTCTGGGGGGGACAATGAGCAGTTCTTC.

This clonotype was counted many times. CDR3 nucleotide sequence: TGCGCCAGCAGCCAAGGCCATGAGCAGTTCTTC. Translated: CASSQGHEQFF. The chain combines TRBV4-1 with TRBJ2-1; D call uncertain. The CDR3 runs to 11 residues. Trimming took 1 base from V and 8 from J, leaving 3 bases between them. Germline lookup yields CDR1 MGHRA and CDR2 YSYEKL.

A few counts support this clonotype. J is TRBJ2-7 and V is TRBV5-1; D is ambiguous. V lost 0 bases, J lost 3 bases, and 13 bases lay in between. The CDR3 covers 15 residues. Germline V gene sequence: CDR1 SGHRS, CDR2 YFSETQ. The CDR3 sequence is CASSLEVHTYYEQYF. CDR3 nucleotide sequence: TGCGCCAGCAGCTTGGAGGTCCATACCTACTACGAGCAGTACTTC. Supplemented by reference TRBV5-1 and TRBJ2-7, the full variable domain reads KAGVTQTPRYLIKTRGQQVTLSCSPISGHRSVSWYQQTPGQGLQFLFEYFSETQRNKGNFPGRFSGRQFSNSRSEMNVSTLELGDSALYLCASSLEVHTYYEQYFGPGTRLTVT.

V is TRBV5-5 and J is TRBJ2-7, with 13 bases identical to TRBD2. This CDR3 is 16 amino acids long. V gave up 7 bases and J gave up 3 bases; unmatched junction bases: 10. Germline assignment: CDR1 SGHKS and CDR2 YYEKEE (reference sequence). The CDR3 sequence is CASGTGGLAGIYEQYF. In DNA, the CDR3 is TGTGCCAGCGGGACAGGGGGACTAGCGGGGATCTACGAGCAGTACTTC.

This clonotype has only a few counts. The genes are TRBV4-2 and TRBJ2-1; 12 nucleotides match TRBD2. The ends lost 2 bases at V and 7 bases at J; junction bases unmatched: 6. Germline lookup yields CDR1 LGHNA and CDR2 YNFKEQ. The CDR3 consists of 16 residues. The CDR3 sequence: CASSQTTSGRSNEQFF. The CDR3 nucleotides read TGTGCCAGCAGCCAAACGACTAGCGGGAGATCTAATGAGCAGTTCTTC.

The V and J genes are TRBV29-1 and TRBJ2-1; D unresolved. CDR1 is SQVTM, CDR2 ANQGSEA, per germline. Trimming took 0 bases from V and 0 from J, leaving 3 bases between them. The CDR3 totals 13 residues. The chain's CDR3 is CSVEDVSYNEQFF. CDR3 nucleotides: TGCAGCGTTGAAGATGTCTCCTACAATGAGCAGTTCTTC.

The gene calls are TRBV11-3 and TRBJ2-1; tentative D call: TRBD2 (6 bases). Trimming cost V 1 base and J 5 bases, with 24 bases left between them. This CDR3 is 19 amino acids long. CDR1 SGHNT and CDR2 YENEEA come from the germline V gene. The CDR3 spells CASSLANSGTSPLNNEQFF. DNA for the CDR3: TGTGCCAGCAGCTTAGCCAATAGCGGAACCTCCCCCTTAAACAATGAGCAGTTCTTC.

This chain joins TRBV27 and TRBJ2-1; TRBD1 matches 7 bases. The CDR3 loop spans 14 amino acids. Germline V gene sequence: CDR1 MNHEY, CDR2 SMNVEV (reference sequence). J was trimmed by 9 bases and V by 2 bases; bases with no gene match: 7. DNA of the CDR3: TGTGCCAGCAGTTTAATATCCAGGACAGGTGAGCAGTTCTTC. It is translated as CASSLISRTGEQFF.

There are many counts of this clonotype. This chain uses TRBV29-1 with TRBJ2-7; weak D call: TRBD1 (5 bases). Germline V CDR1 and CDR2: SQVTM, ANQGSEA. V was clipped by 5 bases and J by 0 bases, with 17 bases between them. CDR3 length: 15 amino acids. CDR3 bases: TGCAGCGTTTCCCAGCCTCAGGGAAGCTCCTACGAGCAGTACTTC. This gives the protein CSVSQPQGSSYEQYF.

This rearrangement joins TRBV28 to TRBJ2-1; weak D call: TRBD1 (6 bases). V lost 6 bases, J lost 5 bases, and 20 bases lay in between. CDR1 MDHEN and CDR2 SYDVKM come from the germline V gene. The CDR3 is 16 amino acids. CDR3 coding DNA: TGTGCCAGCAGATCTACAGGGATACGCTTAAACAATGAGCAGTTCTTC. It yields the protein CASRSTGIRLNNEQFF.

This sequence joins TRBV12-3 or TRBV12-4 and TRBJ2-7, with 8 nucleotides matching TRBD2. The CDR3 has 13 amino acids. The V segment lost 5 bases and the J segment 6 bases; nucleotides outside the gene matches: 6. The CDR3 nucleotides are TGTGCCAGCAGTCTCGGACTAGCTTCCGAGCAGTACTTC. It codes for CASSLGLASEQYF.

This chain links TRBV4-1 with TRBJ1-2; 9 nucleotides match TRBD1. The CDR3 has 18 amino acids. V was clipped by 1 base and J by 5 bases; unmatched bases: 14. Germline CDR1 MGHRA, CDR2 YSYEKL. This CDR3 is CASSQGEQGAFFRYGYTF. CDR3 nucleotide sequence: TGCGCCAGCAGCCAAGGAGAACAGGGGGCGTTTTTCAGATATGGCTACACCTTC.

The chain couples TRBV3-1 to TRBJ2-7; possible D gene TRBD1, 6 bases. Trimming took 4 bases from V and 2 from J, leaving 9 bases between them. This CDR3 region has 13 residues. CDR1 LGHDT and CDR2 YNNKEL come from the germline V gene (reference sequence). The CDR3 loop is CASSRAGAYEQYF. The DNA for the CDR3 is TGTGCCAGCAGCCGGGCAGGGGCCTACGAGCAGTACTTC.

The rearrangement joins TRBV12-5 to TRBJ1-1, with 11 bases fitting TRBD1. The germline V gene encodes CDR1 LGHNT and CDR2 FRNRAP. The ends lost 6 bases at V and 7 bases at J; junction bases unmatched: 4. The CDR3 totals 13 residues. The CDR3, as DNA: TGTGCTAGTGGAGGACAGGGGGCTGGTGAAGCTTTCTTT. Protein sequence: CASGGQGAGEAFF.

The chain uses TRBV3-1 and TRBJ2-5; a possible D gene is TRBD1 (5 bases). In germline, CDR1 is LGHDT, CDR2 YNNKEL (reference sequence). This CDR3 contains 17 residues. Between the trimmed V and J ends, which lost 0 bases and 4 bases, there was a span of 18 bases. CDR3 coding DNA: TGTGCCAGCAGCCAAGATATCCCGCCAGGGTGGGGAGAGACCCAGTACTTC. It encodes CASSQDIPPGWGETQYF.